The 20 T cell receptor beta chains reported below all come from one sample, sequenced in a study of shared clonotypes between healthy human individuals. Profiling relied on immunoSEQ multiplex PCR, and the TCRdb table lists in-frame clones only, not all of them. The sample holds some 2,400,000 clones, roughly 95% seen once. The specimen sequenced was naive CD4+ T cells sorted from blood. Subset described: CD45RA+ positively selected. The receptors were sampled from a man between 18 and 35 years old in good health.

As concerns this clone: Other DNA sequences in this sample translate to the same CDR3. J is TRBJ2-1 and V is TRBV7-9; D unclear. Germline V gives CDR1 SEHNR, CDR2 FQNEAQ (reference sequence). The CDR3 runs to 12 residues. V was clipped by 3 bases and J by 4 bases, with 4 bases between them. CDR3 in DNA: TGTGCCAGCAGCTTCGGGTACAATGAGCAGTTCTTC. This sequence encodes CASSFGYNEQFF.

The genes are TRBV5-8 and TRBJ2-7; 9 bases match TRBD2. Germline V lookup: CDR1 SGHTS, CDR2 YDEGEE. V lost 4 bases, J lost 3 bases, and 2 bases stayed unmatched. This CDR3 comprises 13 residues. The chain's CDR3 is CASSRTSVYEQYF. CDR3 nucleotide sequence: TGTGCCAGCAGCCGGACTAGCGTCTACGAGCAGTACTTC.

This chain joins TRBV6-1 and TRBJ1-6; 7 bases line up with TRBD1. Trimming removed 3 bases from V and 3 bases from J; junction bases left unmatched: 8. Germline V gene sequence: CDR1 MNHNS, CDR2 SASEGT. The CDR3 length is 17 residues. The CDR3 coding sequence is TGTGCCAGCAGTGATTCTACAGGGGCTCTCTATAATTCACCCCTCCACTTT. It yields the protein CASSDSTGALYNSPLHF.

The chain recombines TRBV11-2 with TRBJ2-2, with 9 positions matching TRBD2. The CDR3 runs to 16 residues. The germline V gene has CDR1 SGHAT and CDR2 FQNNGV. Trimming took 6 bases from V and 5 from J; bases not matched to a gene: 10. CDR3: CASRRPGLAVTGELFF. As DNA, the CDR3 is TGTGCCAGCAGACGTCCGGGACTAGCTGTTACCGGGGAGCTGTTTTTT.

The chain has TRBV11-2 and TRBJ2-5; possible D gene TRBD1, 6 bases. This CDR3 spans 15 amino acids. The V end was cut by 1 base, the J end by 2 bases, with 11 bases between. Germline assignment: CDR1 SGHAT and CDR2 FQNNGV. This chain's CDR3 is CASSLGGPGQETQYF. In DNA, the CDR3 is TGTGCCAGCAGCTTAGGGGGGCCGGGTCAAGAGACCCAGTACTTC. Looking up the rest from reference TRBV11-2 and TRBJ2-5 gives the full variable domain: EAGVAQSPRYKIIEKRQSVAFWCNPISGHATLYWYQQILGQGPKLLIQFQNNGVVDDSQLPKDRFSAERLKGVDSTLKIQPAKLEDSAVYLCASSLGGPGQETQYFGPGTRLLVL.

About this clone itself: The same CDR3 arises from other DNA sequences in this sample as well. This chain uses TRBV6-1 with TRBJ1-5, with a possible D match to TRBD1 (6 bases). CDR3 size: 13 residues. Germline V gives CDR1 MNHNS, CDR2 SASEGT. Deletions cut 3 bases from V and 6 bases from J, with 9 bases between. In DNA form, the CDR3 reads TGTGCCAGCAGTGATGAGGGGGGTCAGCCCCAGCATTTT. It specifies CASSDEGGQPQHF.

The chain carries TRBV5-5 and TRBJ1-2, with D possibly TRBD1 on 5 matching bases. This CDR3 spans 14 amino acids. Germline V CDR1 and CDR2: SGHKS, YYEKEE (reference sequence). V was trimmed by 4 bases and J by 4 bases, leaving 14 bases between them. For the CDR3, the DNA is TGTGCCAGCAGCCGGATGGGGGTGGGCTATGGCTACACCTTC. Translated: CASSRMGVGYGYTF. The full variable domain, completed using reference TRBV5-5 and TRBJ1-2, is DAGVTQSPTHLIKTRGQQVTLRCSPISGHKSVSWYQQVLGQGPQFIFQYYEKEERGRGNFPDRFSARQFPNYSSELNVNALLLGDSALYLCASSRMGVGYGYTFGSGTRLTVV.

Comment on this clone: The same CDR3 arises from other DNA sequences in this sample as well. The chain carries TRBV5-1 and TRBJ1-2, with D uncertain. Germline-derived CDR1 and CDR2 are SGHRS and YFSETQ. The CDR3 is made up of 14 amino acids. V was shortened by 0 bases and J by 3 bases, with 9 bases between the two germline ends. CDR3 DNA sequence: TGCGCCAGCAGCTTGGGGGGTTTCGACTATGGCTACACCTTC. Translating it yields CASSLGGFDYGYTF.

This CDR3 is CASSRRQGTYNEQFF. DNA for the CDR3: TGTGCCAGCAGCCGCCGACAGGGGACCTACAATGAGCAGTTCTTC. V usage is TRBV5-6 and J usage is TRBJ2-1; 8 nucleotides align to TRBD1. The CDR3 spans 15 residues. CDR1 and CDR2 from the germline V gene are SGHDT and YYEEEE. The V gene end was trimmed by 4 bases and the J gene end by 2 bases; junction bases not matched to a gene: 5.

The rearrangement joins TRBV6-1 to TRBJ1-1, with TRBD1 identical over 7 bases. CDR1 MNHNS and CDR2 SASEGT come from the germline V gene. This CDR3 is built from 14 residues. Unmatched junction bases numbered 13, after V lost 10 bases and J lost 5 bases. Here the CDR3 DNA reads TGTGCCACGCTCAACAGGGGCGAAAGGACTGAAGCTTTCTTT. It is translated as CATLNRGERTEAFF.

In the case of this clone: In the same sample, other DNA sequences code for this CDR3. The chain carries TRBV27 and TRBJ2-3, with D tentatively TRBD2 (6 bases). Germline V gives CDR1 MNHEY, CDR2 SMNVEV (reference sequence). The CDR3 totals 14 residues. Trimming removed 5 bases from V and 1 base from J, with 10 bases in between. DNA for the CDR3: TGTGCCAGCAGTCGGGGGTTGGGCACAGATACGCAGTATTTT. It translates to CASSRGLGTDTQYF.

The genes are TRBV28 and TRBJ1-4; 9 nucleotides agree with TRBD1. The germline gives CDR1 MDHEN, CDR2 SYDVKM. The V gene end was trimmed by 8 bases and the J gene end by 4 bases; junction bases not matched to a gene: 2. CDR3 size: 13 residues. CDR3 protein: CASLDRGNEKLFF. The DNA of the CDR3 is TGTGCCAGCTTGGACAGGGGTAATGAAAAACTGTTTTTT. Drawing the rest from reference TRBV28 and TRBJ1-4, the complete variable domain is DVKVTQSSRYLVKRTGEKVFLECVQDMDHENMFWYRQDPGLGLRLIYFSYDVKMKEKGDIPEGYSVSREKKERFSLILESASTNQTSMYLCASLDRGNEKLFFGSGTQLSVL.

The V call is TRBV18, the J call TRBJ1-5, with unresolved D. This CDR3 region has 17 residues. Between the trimmed V and J ends, which lost 3 bases and 2 bases, there was a span of 17 bases. The germline gives CDR1 KGHSH, CDR2 LQKENI. CDR3 sequence: CASSPHRPGAGNQPQHF. The CDR3 DNA reads as TGTGCCAGCTCACCTCATAGGCCAGGTGCGGGCAATCAGCCCCAGCATTTT.

A note on this clone: The sample contains more than one DNA sequence encoding this CDR3. CDR3 bases: TGTGCCAGTAGTATTGGTGGGAGTCAGCCCCAGCATTTT. It encodes CASSIGGSQPQHF. The rearrangement links TRBV19 to TRBJ1-5; unclear D gene. Looked up from germline, CDR1 is LNHDA and CDR2 is SQIVND (reference sequence). The CDR3 runs 13 residues. V gave up 3 bases and J gave up 6 bases, with 9 bases separating them. Variable domain in full (rest from reference TRBV19 and TRBJ1-5): DGGITQSPKYLFRKEGQNVTLSCEQNLNHDAMYWYRQDPGQGLRLIYYSQIVNDFQKGDIAEGYSVSREKKESFPLTVTSAQKNPTAFYLCASSIGGSQPQHFGDGTRLSIL.

The V gene is TRBV5-1, the J gene TRBJ1-3; unclear D gene. Germline V CDR1 and CDR2: SGHRS, YFSETQ. This CDR3 contains 14 residues. Trimming took 0 bases from V and 3 from J, leaving 7 bases between them. The CDR3 here is CASSLAGDGNTIYF. The CDR3 bases are TGCGCCAGCAGCTTGGCCGGAGATGGAAACACCATATATTTT.

This chain joins TRBV6-5 and TRBJ1-2; tentatively, D is TRBD1 (5 bases). In germline, CDR1 is MNHEY, CDR2 SVGAGI. Trimming cost V 5 bases and J 4 bases, with 14 bases left between them. The CDR3 contains 14 residues. CDR3 protein: CASSATGQTYGYTF. The CDR3 DNA reads as TGTGCCAGCAGTGCCACGGGGCAGACCTATGGCTACACCTTC.

The J gene is TRBJ1-2, the V gene TRBV5-4, with 9 positions matching TRBD1. V gave up 0 bases and J gave up 7 bases; unmatched junction bases: 7. Germline V lookup: CDR1 SGHNT, CDR2 YYREEE (reference sequence). The CDR3 totals 15 residues. This chain's CDR3 is CASSLVGDRGIGYTF. CDR3 in DNA: TGTGCCAGCAGCTTGGTGGGTGACAGGGGGATTGGCTACACCTTC.

The chain links TRBV6-1 to TRBJ1-5; TRBD1 might be the D (6 bases). CDR3 size: 12 residues. V was clipped by 0 bases and J by 13 bases, with 10 bases between them. CDR1 is MNHNS and CDR2 is SASEGT in the germline V gene. This CDR3 reads CASSEATGRQHF. CDR3 nucleotide sequence: TGTGCCAGCAGTGAAGCCACAGGGCGACAGCATTTT.

This clone was observed a single time. V usage is TRBV7-2 and J usage is TRBJ1-2, with D uncertain. The CDR3 has 13 amino acids. With 5 bases removed from V and 6 bases from J, the gap between germline ends came to 13 bases. The germline CDR1 and CDR2 sequences are SGHTA and FQGNSA. CDR3 in amino acids: CASSTAPGNGYTF. CDR3 DNA sequence: TGTGCCAGCAGCACCGCCCCGGGGAATGGCTACACCTTC.

Comment on this clone: Other nucleotide sequences in the sample specify the same CDR3. The chain recombines TRBV30 with TRBJ2-5, with D unresolved. The germline CDR1 and CDR2 sequences are GTSNPN and SVGIG (reference sequence). V lost 2 bases to trimming and J lost 3 bases, with 7 bases between them. This CDR3 is 12 amino acids long. CDR3 sequence: CAWSPAEETQYF. The CDR3, as DNA: TGTGCCTGGAGTCCCGCCGAAGAGACCCAGTACTTC.